Below, 27 T cell receptor beta chains from the same sample are listed, as sequenced in a study of metastatic and nonmetastatic thyroid tumors. Ahead of thyroid surgery, no patient had received treatment of any kind. TCRdb reanalyzed the PCR reads with MiXCR. The sample yields around 14,000 clones, roughly 27% seen once. The specimen sequenced was tumor tissue. Receptors were obtained from a female donor with papillary thyroid cancer or a benign thyroid nodule (not recorded which). Some clones in this sample may be carry-over from other donors' samples.

This chain joins TRBV5-1 and TRBJ2-2, with 7 bases matching TRBD1. CDR3 length: 15 residues. Germline CDR1 is SGHRS and CDR2 is YFSETQ. The trim removed 4 bases at V and 7 bases at J, leaving 10 bases unmatched. The CDR3 DNA reads as TGCGCCAGCAGCAAAACAGGGGCTGGTGTCGGGGAGCTGTTTTTT. This codes for CASSKTGAGVGELFF.

This clone is medium-sized in the sample. In the same sample, other DNA sequences code for this CDR3. V gene TRBV28 combines with J gene TRBJ2-7; no firm D call. CDR1 and CDR2 (germline): MDHEN, SYDVKM. This CDR3 is built from 12 residues. V lost 6 bases and J lost 4, with 10 bases in between. CDR3 sequence reads: CASSPGYYEQYF. The DNA for the CDR3 is TGTGCCAGCAGCCCGGGTTATTACGAGCAGTACTTC.

In this sample, this clone is medium-sized. The rearrangement uses TRBV27 and TRBJ1-2; D is ambiguous. The CDR3 totals 13 residues. Germline assignment: CDR1 MNHEY and CDR2 SMNVEV (reference sequence). V lost 10 bases, J lost 4 bases, and 16 bases lay in between. CDR3 sequence: CATSNSHLYGYTF. The CDR3 region has the DNA TGTGCCACCTCAAACTCACACCTCTATGGCTACACCTTC.

This clone was counted between two and nine times. The genes are TRBV7-3 and TRBJ2-1; D perhaps matches TRBD2 (5 bases). Looked up from germline, CDR1 is SGHTA and CDR2 is FQGTGA. The V gene lost 8 bases and the J gene lost 6 bases, with 8 bases spanning the gap. This CDR3 comprises 11 residues. In nucleotides, the CDR3 is TGTGCCAGCGGACTCACCAATGAGCAGTTCTTC. Translating gives CASGLTNEQFF. Variable domain in full (rest from reference TRBV7-3 and TRBJ2-1): GAGVSQTPSNKVTEKGKYVELRCDPISGHTALYWYRQSLGQGPEFLIYFQGTGAADDSGLPNDRFFAVRPEGSVSTLKIQRTERGDSAVYLCASGLTNEQFFGPGTRLTVL.

The gene calls are TRBV7-2 and TRBJ2-1, with D perhaps TRBD2 (5 bases). The CDR3 is made up of 14 amino acids. The germline V gene has CDR1 SGHTA and CDR2 FQGNSA. The V end lost 0 bases, the J end lost 6 bases, and 9 bases lay between the germline ends. The DNA for the CDR3 is TGTGCCAGCAGCTTAGCGGCGGGTGCCAATGAGCAGTTCTTC. Its translation: CASSLAAGANEQFF.

This clone was recorded once. The V gene is TRBV20-1, the J gene TRBJ2-2; D unresolved. Germline V lookup: CDR1 DFQATT, CDR2 SNEGSKA (reference sequence). V lost 3 bases and J lost 2, with 4 bases in between. There are 12 residues in the CDR3. CDR3 sequence (DNA): TGCAGTGCTAGTTACAACACCGGGGAGCTGTTTTTT. Translated, it gives CSASYNTGELFF.

This clone came up a few times. The V gene is TRBV27, the J gene TRBJ2-7, with TRBD2 identical over 10 bases. V lost 4 bases, J lost 0 bases, and 6 bases stayed unmatched. Germline CDR1 MNHEY, CDR2 SMNVEV (reference sequence). This CDR3 comprises 16 residues. The chain's CDR3 is CASSSPRTSGSYEQYF. CDR3 nucleotides: TGTGCCAGCAGTTCCCCAAGGACTAGCGGCTCCTACGAGCAGTACTTC.

This clone counts as medium-sized. This rearrangement joins TRBV20-1 to TRBJ2-1; D not certain. Deletions cut 4 bases from V and 3 bases from J, with 13 bases between. This CDR3 comprises 14 residues. The V gene's germline CDR1 is DFQATT and CDR2 SNEGSKA (reference sequence). CDR3: CSANPKGLYNEQFF. The DNA for the CDR3 is TGCAGTGCTAACCCGAAGGGCCTCTACAATGAGCAGTTCTTC.

This clone was counted ten times or more. This may arise from a read error, as a much more abundant clone is one base away. Likely a read error: the CDR3 ends without its conserved phenylalanine or tryptophan. Distinct nucleotide sequences in the sample also encode this CDR3. The genes are TRBV7-3 and TRBJ2-3, with TRBD2 identical over 9 bases. Germline loops: CDR1 SGHTA, CDR2 FQGTGA. This CDR3 is 15 amino acids long. The V and J ends lost 5 bases and 1 base, in that order; junction bases with no gene match: 4. In nucleotides, the CDR3 is TGTGCCAGCAGCCGACGCGGGGGGGGCACAGATACGCAGTATTCT. Its protein product is CASSRRGGGTDTQYS.

J is TRBJ2-7 and V is TRBV7-3; the D call may be TRBD1 or TRBD2 (6 bases each). CDR1 and CDR2 from the germline V gene are SGHTA and FQGTGA. V lost 5 bases and J 2 bases, leaving 16 bases between the germline ends. CDR3 length: 15 residues. CDR3 coding DNA: TGTGCCAGCAGCCCTGGGGGGCGGGACACCTACGAGCAGTACTTC. Protein sequence: CASSPGGRDTYEQYF.

The gene calls are TRBV5-6 and TRBJ2-7, with TRBD1 identical over 7 bases. Unmatched junction bases numbered 6, after V lost 7 bases and J lost 2 bases. Per germline, CDR1 SGHDT and CDR2 YYEEEE. The CDR3 is 13 residues long. The DNA of the CDR3 is TGTGCCAGCCGGGACAGAGGAGCCTACGAGCAGTACTTC. This gives the protein CASRDRGAYEQYF.

This clone was counted ten times or more. This sequence joins TRBV9 and TRBJ2-3; 11 bases are a match to TRBD2. V trimming: 3 bases; J trimming: 5 bases; junction bases outside the gene matches: 8. In germline, CDR1 is SGDLS, CDR2 YYNGEE. This CDR3 comprises 16 residues. The CDR3 DNA sequence: TGTGCCAGCAGCGACCATAGCGGGAGGGCGGAAGATACGCAGTATTTT. It encodes CASSDHSGRAEDTQYF.

This clone was seen many times. V and J are TRBV5-1 and TRBJ1-4; D is undetermined. The CDR3 spans 16 residues. Deletions cut 4 bases from V and 0 bases from J, with 13 bases between. Germline V lookup: CDR1 SGHRS, CDR2 YFSETQ. CDR3 nucleotide sequence: TGCGCCAGCAGCCCGGGCGCAGGTCCAACTAATGAAAAACTGTTTTTT. Translated, it gives CASSPGAGPTNEKLFF.

The chain combines TRBV7-8 with TRBJ1-5; TRBD1 matches at 12 bases. Losses at the gene ends were 5 bases for V and 6 bases for J; bases not matched to a gene: 8. Germline loops: CDR1 SGHVS, CDR2 FQNEAQ. This CDR3 has 16 residues. CDR3 protein: CASSPFGTGGIQPQHF. As DNA, the CDR3 is TGTGCCAGCAGCCCTTTCGGGACAGGGGGCATTCAGCCCCAGCATTTT.

Worth noting for this clone: One end of the junction does not line up with germline, which may come from a read error. This chain uses TRBV11-2 with TRBJ2-7; TRBD2 agrees at 10 bases. Germline V gene sequence: CDR1 SGHAT, CDR2 FQNNGV. The CDR3 runs 13 residues. CDR3 in amino acids: CASSLEASGSKFF. The DNA of the CDR3 is TGTGCCAGCAGCTTAGAGGCTAGCGGGAGTAAGTTCTTC.

There are a few counts of this clone. The J gene is TRBJ1-1, the V gene TRBV19; TRBD1 is a possible D gene (6 bases). Germline-derived CDR1 and CDR2 are LNHDA and SQIVND (reference sequence). This CDR3 has 13 residues. Trimming cost V 6 bases and J 5 bases, with 13 bases left between them. CDR3 residues: CASRRNRATEAFF. Here the CDR3 DNA reads TGTGCCAGTAGAAGGAACAGGGCGACTGAAGCTTTCTTT.

In regard to this clone: The conserved final phenylalanine or tryptophan is absent from the CDR3, which likely points to a read error. The DNA is omitted, as the CDR3 cannot be located on it reliably, and the CDR3 follows TCRdb's listing. The chain has TRBV5-1 and TRBJ2-1; the table assigns TRBD2, which was not confirmed against the DNA. CDR1 and CDR2 (germline): SGHRS, YFSETQ. Inclusive of both ends, the CDR3 amounts to 18 amino acids. The CDR3 here is CAGSDPFSGRAGGNEQFL.

In this sample, this clone turned up a few times. V is TRBV10-3 and J is TRBJ2-7, with 10 bases that match TRBD1. Germline trimming cut 10 bases from V and 2 bases from J; bases unmatched to any gene: 8. This CDR3 spans 14 amino acids. CDR1 is ENHRY and CDR2 is SYGVKD in the germline V gene. CDR3 amino acids: CATETGTGAYEQYF. DNA of the CDR3: TGTGCCACCGAGACCGGGACAGGGGCCTACGAGCAGTACTTC.

This clone was picked up many times. The rearrangement uses TRBV20-1 and TRBJ2-7; tentatively, D is TRBD2 (5 bases). V lost 3 bases and J 5 bases, leaving 14 bases between the germline ends. Germline V CDR1 and CDR2: DFQATT, SNEGSKA (reference sequence). This CDR3 contains 13 residues. The CDR3 region has the DNA TGCAGTGCTAGGCCCACCGGGATAGACGAGCAGTACTTC. Translation: CSARPTGIDEQYF.

Many counts were recorded for this clone. The CDR3: CSASPTSGVQETQYF. The CDR3 DNA is TGCAGTGCTAGCCCCACTAGCGGGGTACAAGAGACCCAGTACTTC. This chain uses TRBV20-1 with TRBJ2-5; 10 nucleotides line up with TRBD2. Germline lookup yields CDR1 DFQATT and CDR2 SNEGSKA (reference sequence). V lost 3 bases and J lost 2; bases outside the gene matches: 6. The CDR3 is 15 residues long.

Concerning this clone itself: This may be a read error: a much more frequent sequence differs by one nucleotide. This specimen includes other DNA sequences encoding the same CDR3. The rearrangement links TRBV20-1 to TRBJ2-5; 12 bases line up with TRBD2. Germline V gives CDR1 DFQATT, CDR2 SNEGSKA (reference sequence). CDR3 length: 15 amino acids. The V segment lost 6 bases and the J segment 7 bases; nucleotides outside the gene matches: 12. CDR3 in amino acids: CSAPLASGRGGTQYF. The DNA for the CDR3 is TGCAGTGCCCCCCTGGCTAGCGGGAGGGGGGGGACCCAGTACTTC.

This clone was counted ten times or more. This clone may be a read error of a much larger clone one base away. This sample includes further DNA sequences coding for the same CDR3. The rearrangement links TRBV3-1 to TRBJ2-7; 10 bases are a match to TRBD2. There are 18 residues in the CDR3. Germline V gene data show CDR1 as LGHDT and CDR2 as YNNKEL (reference sequence). The J segment lost 0 bases and the V segment lost 3 bases, leaving 11 bases of the junction unmatched. CDR3 nucleotide sequence: TGTGCCAGCAGCCAGGGATTAGCGGGAGGAAAAAGCTCCTACGAGCAGTACTTC. The encoded protein is CASSQGLAGGKSSYEQYF.

V is TRBV30 and J is TRBJ1-1; 9 bases align to TRBD1. The germline V gene has CDR1 GTSNPN and CDR2 SVGIG (reference sequence). Unmatched junction bases numbered 9, after V lost 3 bases and J lost 4 bases. CDR3 length equals 15 residues. CDR3 nucleotides: TGTGCCTGGAGACAATACAGGGGGCGCAGCACTGAAGCTTTCTTT. Translation: CAWRQYRGRSTEAFF.

The chain has TRBV7-8 and TRBJ2-1; 11 positions match TRBD2. V lost 0 bases and J lost 3; bases outside the gene matches: 4. This CDR3 comprises 17 residues. Per the germline V gene, CDR1 is SGHVS and CDR2 is FQNEAQ. The chain's CDR3 is CASSLAGLAENYNEQFF. Here the CDR3 DNA reads TGTGCCAGCAGCTTAGCGGGACTAGCGGAGAACTACAATGAGCAGTTCTTC. The entire variable domain, with the rest obtained from reference TRBV7-8 and TRBJ2-1, is as follows: GAGVSQSPRYKVAKRGQDVALRCDPISGHVSLFWYQQALGQGPEFLTYFQNEAQLDKSGLPSDRFFAERPEGSVSTLKIQRTQQEDSAVYLCASSLAGLAENYNEQFFGPGTRLTVL.

This clone was picked up a small number of times. J is TRBJ2-1 and V is TRBV6-1; TRBD1 matches at 8 bases. This CDR3 contains 16 residues. Germline V gene sequence: CDR1 MNHNS, CDR2 SASEGT. V gave up 6 bases and J gave up 0 bases; unmatched junction bases: 7. The CDR3 DNA sequence: TGTGCCAGCAGACCCAGACAGGGGAGCTCCTACAATGAGCAGTTCTTC. This codes for CASRPRQGSSYNEQFF.

This clone was seen repeatedly, ten times or more. The germline gene is not matched at one end of the junction; a read error may be the cause. This chain connects TRBV7-7 to TRBJ2-1; possibly TRBD2 for D (5 bases). The germline V gene has CDR1 SSHAT and CDR2 FNYEAQ (reference sequence). The CDR3 totals 13 residues. CDR3 in amino acids: CASSPGGYNEQFF. In nucleotides, the CDR3 is TGTGCTAGCAGCCCCGGAGGCTACAATGAGCAGTTCTTC.

This clone is labeled medium-sized. The genes are TRBV27 and TRBJ2-2, with 8 bases that match TRBD2. V lost 4 bases and J lost 3; bases outside the gene matches: 7. This CDR3 is built from 16 residues. Germline V lookup: CDR1 MNHEY, CDR2 SMNVEV (reference sequence). As DNA, the CDR3 is TGTGCCAGCAGTTCCCGGGGGGGGCGGGACACCGGGGAGCTGTTTTTT. Translation gives CASSSRGGRDTGELFF.